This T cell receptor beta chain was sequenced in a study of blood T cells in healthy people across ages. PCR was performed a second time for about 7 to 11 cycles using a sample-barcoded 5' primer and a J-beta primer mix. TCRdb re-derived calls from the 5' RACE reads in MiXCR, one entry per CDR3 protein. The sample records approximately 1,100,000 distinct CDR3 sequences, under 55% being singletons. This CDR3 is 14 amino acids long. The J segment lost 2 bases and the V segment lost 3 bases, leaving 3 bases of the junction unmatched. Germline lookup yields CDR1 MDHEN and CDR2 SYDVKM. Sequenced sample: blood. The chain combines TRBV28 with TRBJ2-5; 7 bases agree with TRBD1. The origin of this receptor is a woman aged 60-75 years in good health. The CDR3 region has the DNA TGTGCCAGCAGTTTTGGACAGGTACAAGAGACCCAGTACTTC. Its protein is CASSFGQVQETQYF.